This T cell receptor beta chain appears in the sequencing data of a study of T cells in Graves' hyperthyroidism and ophthalmopathy. The CDR3 has 13 residues. Germline V lookup: CDR1 SEHNR, CDR2 FQNEAQ (reference sequence). V lost 6 bases to trimming and J lost 3 bases; unmatched junction nucleotides: 3. As concerns this clonotype: No antigen is known for it.

Findings and limits, study-wide: In the blood, most expanded thyroid clonotypes above 0.001 appeared as well. Before onset, by a median of around six months, the model predicted ophthalmopathy.

Stable disease denoted Graves' hyperthyroidism without ophthalmopathy progression within 18 months. Using RNA transcripts as the source, TCR beta CDR3 regions were amplified. Researchers ran a first-round RT-PCR on the TCR CDR3 using the HTBI primer set. Each CDR3 protein is one row after TCRdb ran MiXCR on the multiplex PCR reads. The sample has 45,000 to 55,000 distinct CDR3 sequences, roughly half seen once. J is TRBJ1-2 and V is TRBV7-9, with 8 bases aligning to TRBD1. The sample comprised peripheral blood or thyroid tissue (not recorded which). This TCR was sampled from a man between 18 and 35 years old with Graves' hyperthyroidism. CDR3 amino acids: CASRQGQDYGYTF. As DNA, the CDR3 is TGTGCCAGCAGACAGGGACAGGACTATGGCTACACCTTC.